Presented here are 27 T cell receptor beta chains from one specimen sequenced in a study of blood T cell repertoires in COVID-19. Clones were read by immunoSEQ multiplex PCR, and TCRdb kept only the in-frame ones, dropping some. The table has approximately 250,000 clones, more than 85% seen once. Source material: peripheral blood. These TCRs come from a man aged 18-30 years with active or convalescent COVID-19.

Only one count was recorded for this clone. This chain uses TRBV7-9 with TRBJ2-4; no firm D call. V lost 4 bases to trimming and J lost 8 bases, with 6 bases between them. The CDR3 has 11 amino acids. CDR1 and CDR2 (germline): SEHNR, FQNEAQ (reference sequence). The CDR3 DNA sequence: TGTGCCAGCAGCTACCAGTACATTCAGTACTTC. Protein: CASSYQYIQYF.

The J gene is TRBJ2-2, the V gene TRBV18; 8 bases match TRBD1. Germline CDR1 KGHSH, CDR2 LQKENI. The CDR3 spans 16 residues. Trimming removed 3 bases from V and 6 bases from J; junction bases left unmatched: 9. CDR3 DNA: TGTGCCAGCTCACCCCCCGGGATCAGGGGGCCCGGGGAGCTGTTTTTT. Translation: CASSPPGIRGPGELFF. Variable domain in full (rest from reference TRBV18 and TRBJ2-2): NAGVMQNPRHLVRRRGQEARLRCSPMKGHSHVYWYRQLPEEGLKFMVYLQKENIIDESGMPKERFSAEFPKEGPSILRIQQVVRGDSAAYFCASSPPGIRGPGELFFGEGSRLTVL.

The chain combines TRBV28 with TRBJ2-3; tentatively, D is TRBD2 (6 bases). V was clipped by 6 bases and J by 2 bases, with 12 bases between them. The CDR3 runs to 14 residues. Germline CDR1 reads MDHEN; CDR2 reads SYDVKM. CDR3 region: CASRLRGPTDTQYF. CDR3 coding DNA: TGTGCCAGCAGATTGCGGGGACCCACAGATACGCAGTATTTT.

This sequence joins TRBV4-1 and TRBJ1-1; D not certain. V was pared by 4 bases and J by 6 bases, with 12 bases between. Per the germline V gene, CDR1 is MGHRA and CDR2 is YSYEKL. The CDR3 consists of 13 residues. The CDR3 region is CASSPPSSPEAFF. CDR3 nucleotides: TGCGCCAGCAGCCCCCCTAGTTCCCCTGAAGCTTTCTTT.

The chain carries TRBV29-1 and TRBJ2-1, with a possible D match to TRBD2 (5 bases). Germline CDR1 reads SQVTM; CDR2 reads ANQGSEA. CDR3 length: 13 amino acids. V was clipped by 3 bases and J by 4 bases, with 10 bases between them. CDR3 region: CSVEGSAYNEQFF. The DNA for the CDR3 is TGCAGCGTTGAGGGTAGCGCGTACAATGAGCAGTTCTTC.

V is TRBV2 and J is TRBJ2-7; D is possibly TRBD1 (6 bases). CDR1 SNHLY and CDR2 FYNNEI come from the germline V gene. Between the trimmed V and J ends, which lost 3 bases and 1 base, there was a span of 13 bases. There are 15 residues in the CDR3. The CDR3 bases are TGTGCCAGCAGTGATCCGGCAGGGGATTCCTACGAGCAGTACTTC. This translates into CASSDPAGDSYEQYF. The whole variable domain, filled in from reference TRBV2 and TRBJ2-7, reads EPEVTQTPSHQVTQMGQEVILRCVPISNHLYFYWYRQILGQKVEFLVSFYNNEISEKSEIFDDQFSVERPDGSNFTLKIRSTKLEDSAMYFCASSDPAGDSYEQYFGPGTRLTVT.

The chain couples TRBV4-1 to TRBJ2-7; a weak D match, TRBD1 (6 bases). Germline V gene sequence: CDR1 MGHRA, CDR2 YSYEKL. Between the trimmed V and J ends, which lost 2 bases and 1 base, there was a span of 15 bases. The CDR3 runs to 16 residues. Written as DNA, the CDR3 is TGCGCCAGCAGCCAACCTAGGGGGTGGGGATCCTACGAGCAGTACTTC. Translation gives CASSQPRGWGSYEQYF.

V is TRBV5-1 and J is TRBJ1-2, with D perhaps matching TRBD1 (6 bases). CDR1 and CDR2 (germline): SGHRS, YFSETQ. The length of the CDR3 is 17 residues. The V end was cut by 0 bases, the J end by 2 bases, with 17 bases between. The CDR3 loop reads CASSLATGLPLNYGYTF. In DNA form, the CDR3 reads TGCGCCAGCAGCTTGGCAACAGGGCTACCCCTAAACTATGGCTACACCTTC.

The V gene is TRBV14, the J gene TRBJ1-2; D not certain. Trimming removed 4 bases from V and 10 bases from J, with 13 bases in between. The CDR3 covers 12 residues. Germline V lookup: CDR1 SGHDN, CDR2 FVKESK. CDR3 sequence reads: CASSPGGIFYTF. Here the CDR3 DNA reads TGTGCCAGCAGCCCGGGAGGGATATTCTACACCTTC.

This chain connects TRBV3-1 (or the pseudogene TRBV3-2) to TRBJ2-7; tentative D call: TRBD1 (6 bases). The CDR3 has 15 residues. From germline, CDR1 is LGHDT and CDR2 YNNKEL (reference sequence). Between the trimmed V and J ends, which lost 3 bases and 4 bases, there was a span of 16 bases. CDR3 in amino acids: CASSHRAGGRYEQYF. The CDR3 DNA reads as TGTGCCAGCAGCCATCGGGCTGGGGGCAGGTACGAGCAGTACTTC.

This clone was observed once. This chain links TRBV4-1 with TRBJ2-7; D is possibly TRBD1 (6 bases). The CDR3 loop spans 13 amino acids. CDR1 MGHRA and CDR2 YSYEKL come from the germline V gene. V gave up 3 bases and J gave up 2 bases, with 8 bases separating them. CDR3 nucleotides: TGCGCCAGCAGCCATAGGACAGCCTACGAGCAGTACTTC. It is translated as CASSHRTAYEQYF.

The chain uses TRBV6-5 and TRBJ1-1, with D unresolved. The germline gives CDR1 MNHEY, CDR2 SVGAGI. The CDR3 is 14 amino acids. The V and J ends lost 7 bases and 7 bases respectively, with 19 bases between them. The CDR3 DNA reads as TGTGCCAGCACCTTCTCCCGAACCTCGGGTGAAGCTTTCTTT. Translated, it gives CASTFSRTSGEAFF.

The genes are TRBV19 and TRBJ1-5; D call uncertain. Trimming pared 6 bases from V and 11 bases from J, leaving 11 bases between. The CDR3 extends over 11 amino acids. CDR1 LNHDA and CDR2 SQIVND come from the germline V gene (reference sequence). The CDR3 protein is CASSSPTAQHF. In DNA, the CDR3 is TGTGCCAGTAGCTCTCCCACAGCCCAGCATTTT.

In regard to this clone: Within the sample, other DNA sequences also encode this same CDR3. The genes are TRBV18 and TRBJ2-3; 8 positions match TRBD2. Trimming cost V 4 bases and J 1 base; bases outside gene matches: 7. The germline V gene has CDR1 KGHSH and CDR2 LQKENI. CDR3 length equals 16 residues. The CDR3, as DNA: TGTGCCAGCTCACTATTGACTAGCGTAGGCACAGATACGCAGTATTTT. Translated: CASSLLTSVGTDTQYF. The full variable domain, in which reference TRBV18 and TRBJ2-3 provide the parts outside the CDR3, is NAGVMQNPRHLVRRRGQEARLRCSPMKGHSHVYWYRQLPEEGLKFMVYLQKENIIDESGMPKERFSAEFPKEGPSILRIQQVVRGDSAAYFCASSLLTSVGTDTQYFGPGTRLTVL.

The CDR3 DNA reads as TGTGCCAGCAGTTCCTCTAGCGGGCGGAGAGCAGATACGCAGTATTTT. It specifies CASSSSSGRRADTQYF. The genes are TRBV6-2 or TRBV6-3 and TRBJ2-3, with TRBD2 matching 8 bases. There are 16 residues in the CDR3. Losses at the gene ends were 4 bases for V and 4 bases for J; bases not matched to a gene: 10. Germline V gene lookup returns CDR1 MNHEY and CDR2 SVGEGT.

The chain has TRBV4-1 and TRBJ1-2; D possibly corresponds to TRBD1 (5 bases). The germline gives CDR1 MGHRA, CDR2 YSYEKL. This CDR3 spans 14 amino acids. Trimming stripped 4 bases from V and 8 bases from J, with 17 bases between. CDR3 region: CASSPPQRQRGYTF. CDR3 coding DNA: TGCGCCAGCAGCCCTCCTCAGAGACAGCGCGGCTACACCTTC.

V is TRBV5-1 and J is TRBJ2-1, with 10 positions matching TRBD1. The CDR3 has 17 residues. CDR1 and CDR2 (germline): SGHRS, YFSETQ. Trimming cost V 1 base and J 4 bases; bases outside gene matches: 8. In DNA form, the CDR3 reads TGCGCCAGCAGCTTGAAAAGGACAGGGGGGATTTACAATGAGCAGTTCTTC. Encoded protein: CASSLKRTGGIYNEQFF.

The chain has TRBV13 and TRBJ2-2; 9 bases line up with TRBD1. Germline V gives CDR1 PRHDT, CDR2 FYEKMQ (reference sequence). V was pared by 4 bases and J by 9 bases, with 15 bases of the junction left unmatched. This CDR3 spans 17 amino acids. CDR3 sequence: CASSSPGTGRVIRELFF. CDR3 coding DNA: TGTGCCAGCAGCTCCCCCGGGACAGGGAGAGTAATCAGGGAGCTGTTTTTT. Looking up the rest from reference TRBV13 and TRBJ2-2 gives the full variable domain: AAGVIQSPRHLIKEKRETATLKCYPIPRHDTVYWYQQGPGQDPQFLISFYEKMQSDKGSIPDRFSAQQFSDYHSELNMSSLELGDSALYFCASSSPGTGRVIRELFFGEGSRLTVL.

CDR3 sequence (DNA): TGTGCCAGCAGCCAAGATAGCGGGGGGGGATACGAGCAGTACTTC. Translation gives CASSQDSGGGYEQYF. V gene TRBV3-1 (or the pseudogene TRBV3-2) combines with J gene TRBJ2-7, with 11 bases lining up with TRBD2. Losses at the gene ends were 0 bases for V and 4 bases for J; bases not matched to a gene: 2. CDR3 length: 15 residues. Germline loops: CDR1 LGHDT, CDR2 YNNKEL (reference sequence).

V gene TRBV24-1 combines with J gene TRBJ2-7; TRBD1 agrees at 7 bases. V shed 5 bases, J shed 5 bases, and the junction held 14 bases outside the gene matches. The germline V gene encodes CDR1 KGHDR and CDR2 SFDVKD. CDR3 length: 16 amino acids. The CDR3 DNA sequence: TGTGCCACCAGTGCCCCCGGTAGAGGGGGCGTCGACGAGCAGTACTTC. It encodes CATSAPGRGGVDEQYF.

The CDR3 protein is CASSEALRGRKQYF. CDR3 sequence (DNA): TGTGCCAGCAGTGAAGCGCTAAGGGGAAGGAAGCAGTACTTC. The chain recombines TRBV6-1 with TRBJ2-7; tentatively, D is TRBD1 (5 bases). V gave up 0 bases and J gave up 8 bases, with 14 bases separating them. Germline V lookup: CDR1 MNHNS, CDR2 SASEGT. This CDR3 has 14 residues.

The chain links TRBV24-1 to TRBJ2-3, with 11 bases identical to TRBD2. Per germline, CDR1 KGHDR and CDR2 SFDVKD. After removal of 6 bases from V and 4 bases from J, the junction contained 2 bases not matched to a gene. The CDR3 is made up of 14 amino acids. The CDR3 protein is CATSLAGGPDTQYF. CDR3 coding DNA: TGTGCCACCAGTTTAGCGGGGGGGCCAGATACGCAGTATTTT.

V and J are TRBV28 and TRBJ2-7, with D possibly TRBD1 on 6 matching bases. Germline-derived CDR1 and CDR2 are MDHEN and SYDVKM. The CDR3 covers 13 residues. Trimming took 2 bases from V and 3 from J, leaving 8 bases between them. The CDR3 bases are TGTGCCAGCAGTTTAGGCAGGGGCTACGAGCAGTACTTC. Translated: CASSLGRGYEQYF.

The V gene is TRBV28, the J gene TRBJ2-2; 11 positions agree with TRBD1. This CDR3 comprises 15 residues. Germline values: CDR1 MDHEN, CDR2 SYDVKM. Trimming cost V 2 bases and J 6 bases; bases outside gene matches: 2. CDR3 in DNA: TGTGCCAGCAGTTTAAGGGGACAGGGGGCCGGGGAGCTGTTTTTT. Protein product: CASSLRGQGAGELFF.

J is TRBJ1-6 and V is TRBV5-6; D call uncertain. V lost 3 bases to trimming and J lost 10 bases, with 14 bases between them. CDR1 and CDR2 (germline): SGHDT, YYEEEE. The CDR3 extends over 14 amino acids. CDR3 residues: CASSYGREKSPLHF. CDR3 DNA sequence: TGTGCCAGCAGCTATGGACGGGAAAAGTCACCCCTCCACTTT.

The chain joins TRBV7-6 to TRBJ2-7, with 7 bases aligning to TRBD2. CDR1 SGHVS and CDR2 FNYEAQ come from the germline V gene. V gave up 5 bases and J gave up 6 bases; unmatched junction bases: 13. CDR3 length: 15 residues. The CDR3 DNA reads TGTGCCAGCAGCCCCCGTATGGGGGGGGGTCTCGAGCAGTACTTC. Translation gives CASSPRMGGGLEQYF.

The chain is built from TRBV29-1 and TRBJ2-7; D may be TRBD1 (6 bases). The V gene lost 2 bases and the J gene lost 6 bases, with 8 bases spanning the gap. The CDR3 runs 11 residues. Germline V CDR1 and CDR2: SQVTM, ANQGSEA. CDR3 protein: CSVEQGSEQYF. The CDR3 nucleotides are TGCAGCGTTGAACAGGGGTCCGAGCAGTACTTC.